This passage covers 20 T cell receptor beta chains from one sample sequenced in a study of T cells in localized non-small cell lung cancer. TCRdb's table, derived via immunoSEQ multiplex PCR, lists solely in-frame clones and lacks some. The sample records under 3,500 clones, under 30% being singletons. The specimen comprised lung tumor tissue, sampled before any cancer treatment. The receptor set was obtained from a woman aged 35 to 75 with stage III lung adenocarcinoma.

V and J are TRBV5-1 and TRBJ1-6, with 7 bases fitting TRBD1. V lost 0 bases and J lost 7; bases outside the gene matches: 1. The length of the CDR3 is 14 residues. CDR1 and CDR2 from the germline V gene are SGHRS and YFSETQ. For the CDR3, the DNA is TGCGCCAGCAGCTTGGGACAGGGAAATTCACCCCTCCACTTT. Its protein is CASSLGQGNSPLHF.

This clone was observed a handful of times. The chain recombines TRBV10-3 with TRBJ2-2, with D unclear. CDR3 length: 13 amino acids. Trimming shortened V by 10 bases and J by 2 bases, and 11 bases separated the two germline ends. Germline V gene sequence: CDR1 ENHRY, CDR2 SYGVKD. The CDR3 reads CATAGGNTGELFF. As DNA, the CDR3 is TGTGCCACGGCCGGCGGAAACACCGGGGAGCTGTTTTTT.

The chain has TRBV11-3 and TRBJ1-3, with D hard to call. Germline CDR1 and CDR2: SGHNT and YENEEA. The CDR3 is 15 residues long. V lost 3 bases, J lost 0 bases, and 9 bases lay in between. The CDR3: CASSFEGGSGNTIYF. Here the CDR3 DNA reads TGTGCCAGCAGCTTTGAGGGCGGCTCTGGAAACACCATATATTTT.

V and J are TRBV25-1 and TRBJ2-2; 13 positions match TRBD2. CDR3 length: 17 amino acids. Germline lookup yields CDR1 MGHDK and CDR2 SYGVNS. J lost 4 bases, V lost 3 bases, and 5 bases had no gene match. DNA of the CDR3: TGTGCCAGCAGTGAGGGGGGACTAGCGGGGCTCACCGGGGAGCTGTTTTTT. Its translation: CASSEGGLAGLTGELFF.

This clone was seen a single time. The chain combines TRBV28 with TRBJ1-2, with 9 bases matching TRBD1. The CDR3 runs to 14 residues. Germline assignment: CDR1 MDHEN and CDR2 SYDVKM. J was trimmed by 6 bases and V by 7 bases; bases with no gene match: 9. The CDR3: CASTRGGTGNGYTF. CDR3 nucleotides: TGTGCCAGCACCAGAGGGGGGACAGGGAATGGCTACACCTTC.

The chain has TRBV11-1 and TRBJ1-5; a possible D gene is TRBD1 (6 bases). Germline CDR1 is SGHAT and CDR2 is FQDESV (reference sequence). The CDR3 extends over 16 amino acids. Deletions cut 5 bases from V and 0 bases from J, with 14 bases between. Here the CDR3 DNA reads TGTGCCAGCAGCCCGGACAGCGGATATAGCAATCAGCCCCAGCATTTT. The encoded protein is CASSPDSGYSNQPQHF.

CDR3 nucleotides: TGTGCCAGCACCGCCCCCCGGGACAGGGCTTTCCTCTATGGCTACACCTTC. This codes for CASTAPRDRAFLYGYTF. The gene calls are TRBV11-3 and TRBJ1-2, with TRBD1 matching over 9 bases. The germline V gene has CDR1 SGHNT and CDR2 YENEEA. This CDR3 has 17 residues. Losses at the gene ends were 7 bases for V and 4 bases for J; bases not matched to a gene: 16.

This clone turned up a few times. CDR3 sequence reads: CASSSGQDYYEQYF. Here the CDR3 DNA reads TGTGCCAGCAGTTCTGGACAGGACTACTACGAGCAGTACTTC. J is TRBJ2-7 and V is TRBV28, with D possibly being TRBD1 (7 bases). Germline CDR1 reads MDHEN; CDR2 reads SYDVKM. The V end lost 4 bases, the J end lost 3 bases, and 13 bases lay between the germline ends. The CDR3 is 14 residues long.

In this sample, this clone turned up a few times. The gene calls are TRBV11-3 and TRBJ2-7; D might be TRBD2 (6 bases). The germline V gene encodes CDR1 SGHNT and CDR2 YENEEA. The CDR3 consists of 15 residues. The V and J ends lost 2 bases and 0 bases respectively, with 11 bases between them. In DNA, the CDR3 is TGTGCCAGCAGCTTATTTGGAGGGAACTCCTACGAGCAGTACTTC. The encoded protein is CASSLFGGNSYEQYF.

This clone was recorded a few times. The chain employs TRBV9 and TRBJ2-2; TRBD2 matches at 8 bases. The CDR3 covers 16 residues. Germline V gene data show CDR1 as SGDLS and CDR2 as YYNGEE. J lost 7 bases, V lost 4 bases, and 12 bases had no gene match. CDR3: CASSPGSGSSGGELFF. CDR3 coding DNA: TGTGCCAGCAGCCCGGGCAGCGGGAGTTCCGGCGGGGAGCTGTTTTTT.

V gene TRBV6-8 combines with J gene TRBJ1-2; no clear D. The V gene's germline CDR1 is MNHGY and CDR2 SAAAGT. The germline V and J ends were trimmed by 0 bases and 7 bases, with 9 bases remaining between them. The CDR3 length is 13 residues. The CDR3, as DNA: TGTGCCAGCAGTTACTCCGGACTACGTGGCTACACCTTC. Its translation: CASSYSGLRGYTF.

CDR3 DNA sequence: TGTGCCAGTAGTATGGCTACCGACAGGGCCAGTGAAGCTTTCTTT. This translates into CASSMATDRASEAFF. The chain joins TRBV19 to TRBJ1-1; 7 bases are shared with TRBD1. With 3 bases clipped from V and 7 bases from J, the junction kept 11 bases outside the gene matches. In germline, CDR1 is LNHDA, CDR2 SQIVND (reference sequence). The CDR3 length is 15 residues.

CDR3 nucleotides: TGTGCTAGTGGTCCCGCACCTGACACTGAAGCTTTCTTT. As protein: CASGPAPDTEAFF. The rearrangement joins TRBV12-5 to TRBJ1-1; no definite D call. V lost 5 bases, J lost 3 bases, and 10 bases lay in between. Germline loops: CDR1 LGHNT, CDR2 FRNRAP. This CDR3 region has 13 residues.

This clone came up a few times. CDR3: CASSPGGNTEAFF. As DNA, the CDR3 is TGTGCCAGCTCTCCGGGCGGGAACACTGAAGCTTTCTTT. The genes are TRBV9 and TRBJ1-1; D gene uncertain. CDR3 length: 13 residues. Trimming pared 7 bases from V and 1 base from J, leaving 11 bases between. CDR1 SGDLS and CDR2 YYNGEE come from the germline V gene. Based on the CDR3 plus reference TRBV9 and TRBJ1-1, the full variable domain is DSGVTQTPKHLITATGQRVTLRCSPRSGDLSVYWYQQSLDQGLQFLIQYYNGEERAKGNILERFSAQQFPDLHSELNLSSLELGDSALYFCASSPGGNTEAFFGQGTRLTVV.

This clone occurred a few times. The CDR3 loop is CAWRSARGKERNQPQHF. The CDR3 nucleotides read TGTGCCTGGAGGAGCGCCAGGGGGAAGGAACGCAATCAGCCCCAGCATTTT. The rearrangement joins TRBV30 to TRBJ1-5; TRBD1 aligns across 7 bases. V trimming: 3 bases; J trimming: 2 bases; junction bases outside the gene matches: 13. Germline V gene sequence: CDR1 GTSNPN, CDR2 SVGIG (reference sequence). This CDR3 is 17 amino acids long.

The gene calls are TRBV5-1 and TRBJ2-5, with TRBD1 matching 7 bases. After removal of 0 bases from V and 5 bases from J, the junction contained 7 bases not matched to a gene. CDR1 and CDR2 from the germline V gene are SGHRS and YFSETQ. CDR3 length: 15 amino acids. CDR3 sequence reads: CASSLVMTGRETQYF. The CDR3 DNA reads TGCGCCAGCAGCTTGGTTATGACAGGGCGGGAGACCCAGTACTTC. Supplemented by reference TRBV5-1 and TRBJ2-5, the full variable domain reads KAGVTQTPRYLIKTRGQQVTLSCSPISGHRSVSWYQQTPGQGLQFLFEYFSETQRNKGNFPGRFSGRQFSNSRSEMNVSTLELGDSALYLCASSLVMTGRETQYFGPGTRLLVL.

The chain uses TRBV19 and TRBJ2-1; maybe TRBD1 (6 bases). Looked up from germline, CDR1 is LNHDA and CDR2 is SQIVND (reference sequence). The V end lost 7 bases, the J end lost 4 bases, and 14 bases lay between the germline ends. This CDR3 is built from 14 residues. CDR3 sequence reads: CASNVDSTYNEQFF. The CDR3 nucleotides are TGTGCCAGTAACGTGGACAGTACGTACAATGAGCAGTTCTTC.

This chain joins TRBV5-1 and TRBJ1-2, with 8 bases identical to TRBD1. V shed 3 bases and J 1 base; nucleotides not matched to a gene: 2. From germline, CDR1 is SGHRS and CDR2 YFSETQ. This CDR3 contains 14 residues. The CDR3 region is CASSSGQDNYGYTF. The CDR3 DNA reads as TGCGCCAGCAGCTCGGGACAGGATAACTATGGCTACACCTTC.

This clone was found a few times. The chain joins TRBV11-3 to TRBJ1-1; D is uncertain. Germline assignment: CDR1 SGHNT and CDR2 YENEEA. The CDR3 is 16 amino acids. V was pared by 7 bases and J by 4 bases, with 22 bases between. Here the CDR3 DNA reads TGTGCCAGCACCTTGGGCAGGATGTTTTTCGGCACTGAAGCTTTCTTT. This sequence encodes CASTLGRMFFGTEAFF.

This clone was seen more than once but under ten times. The DNA of the CDR3 is TGTGCCAGCAAGGGGGGAAGGAGTGAAAAACTGTTTTTT. Protein product: CASKGGRSEKLFF. The chain couples TRBV9 to TRBJ1-4; TRBD1 is a possible D gene (6 bases). Germline lookup yields CDR1 SGDLS and CDR2 YYNGEE. The CDR3 is 13 residues long. V was cut by 6 bases and J by 7 bases, with 13 bases left in between.